This T cell receptor (beta chain) was captured by sequencing in a study of T cells in Graves' hyperthyroidism and ophthalmopathy (dated by TCRdb to about 2019). Regarding the study in general: Peripheral blood was sampled at the time of initial diagnosis, prior to any treatment. TCR V-J signatures able to tell the groups apart were searched for in a discovery cohort of 90 to 100 patients, of whom roughly 42 had Graves' ophthalmopathy and about 55 had stable Graves' hyperthyroidism. Whether ophthalmopathy could be predicted prospectively was tested in an independent validation cohort made up of under 20 hyperthyroidism patients plus 17 patients who later progressed to ophthalmopathy. The approximately 95 discovery patients were divided at random into training and test sets in a 7:3 ratio. In addition, the study compared T-cell repertoires in thyroid tissue and in blood from six Graves' hyperthyroidism patients. Once sampling was done, hyperthyroidism patients were given methimazole at a starting dose of 30 mg daily, whereas ophthalmopathy patients were given high-dose intravenous methylprednisolone. The paper describes TCR Vbeta CDR3 sequencing of 140 or so peripheral blood samples, made up of about 40 ophthalmopathy patients, 70 to 75 hyperthyroidism patients and 17 progressor patients.

The table lists this clonotype with many counts. There is no known antigen for this receptor. The sample holds no much larger clone one base away, and base qualities are not on file. Taken from the germline V gene (reference sequence), the CDR1 and CDR2 loops are DFQATT and SNEGSKA. The CDR3 covers 15 residues, taking in both the cysteine and the phenylalanine. The DNA shown is the 45-base CDR3, in frame from base 1. Trimming costs V 1 base and J 1 base, and their ends lie 11 bases apart. TCR beta CDR3 regions were amplified from RNA transcripts. The TCR CDR3 was subjected to a first round of RT-PCR using the HTBI primer set and the Qiagen OneStep RT-PCR kit. Libraries were constructed in a second round of multiplex PCR, after which size selection and purification were carried out. Libraries were sequenced paired-end with 100 bp reads on an Illumina HiSeq2000. Under the source paper's analysis protocol: SOAPnuke was used to process the raw data, removing reads that contained adapters or uncalled bases, had a mean Phred below 15, or lacked an exact match to the constant primer or identifier. High-quality paired reads were merged with COPE v1.2.5, and unique nucleotide sequences were defined as clonotypes. MiTCR v1.1 was used to align clonotypes to the IMGT TRBV, TRBD and TRBJ reference segments. The analysis was restricted to V-J combinations with a frequency above 0.0001, which together covered just over 99% of the repertoires. The TCS score was defined as the ratio of F50 (clonal expansion) to E x V (chaos), calculated using BLOSUM62-based TCRdist between CDR3 peptides within each V-J. Welch's t-statistics and random forest reduced 450 to 600 V-J features to about 12, which were used in a naive Bayes classifier (R e1071). TCRdb reprocessing: public reads trimmed at Q25 with fastp, clones called with MiXCR, in-frame beta chains kept. Rows merge per CDR3 protein into single entries with the most common DNA and genes. What appears here as the V and J calls and clone size reflects TCRdb's work, not the paper's. The sample table records a few hundred thousand distinct CDR3 sequences; 18% of these occur just once. The ten most abundant clones make up 35% to 45% of the sample.

General conclusions and limits of the study: Sample size was not statistically predetermined, and investigators were not blinded to group allocation. Ophthalmopathy was separated from stable hyperthyroidism by a 13 V-J signature model, with around 90% sensitivity and 81% to 83% specificity obtained in cross-validation and 80%/75% obtained in testing. In validation, progression to ophthalmopathy was predicted by the model with 70.59% sensitivity and 72.22% specificity, a median of roughly 6.4 months before onset. Blood samples also contained most of the expanded thyroid clonotypes (frequency above 0.001), which suggests that blood repertoires may reflect thyroid immune responses.

In the ophthalmopathy patients, disease was moderately to severely active, with a Clinical Activity Score of 3 or more, a NOSPECS grade of 4 or more, and a duration of less than 3 months. Any patient with an uncontrolled infection, another autoimmune disease, pregnancy or lactation was excluded. Diagnoses relied on clinical symptoms, serum thyroxine and TRAb, thyroid ultrasound and orbital computed tomography. PBMCs were isolated from about 9.1 ml of fresh peripheral blood by Ficoll-Paque density gradient centrifugation. Total RNA was extracted using Trizol reagent, and RNA quality was assessed on an Agilent 2100 Bioanalyzer.

The sample consisted of blood. This chain joins TRBV20-1 to TRBJ2-1; TRBD2 is perhaps the D gene, given 6 matching bases. The clonotype was recovered from a man aged 18 to 29 with Graves' ophthalmopathy. The DNA sequence is TGCAGTGCTAGAGCGGGACTGGATTCCTACAATGAGCAGTTCTTC. Translated, this gives CSARAGLDSYNEQFF.